Reported below is one TCR beta chain. No antigen is known for it. No per-base quality is available; no much larger clone lies one base away. These data are taken from a study of T cell responses to AZD1222 COVID-19 vaccine (dated by TCRdb to the early 2020s). Context from the whole study: Because spike-specific TCR depth and breadth did not differ between the two schedules, AZD1222 recipients who got a second dose at roughly 4 weeks were pooled with those who got a second dose at roughly 12 weeks. TCR sequencing covered 230 to 250 trial participants: 207 given two doses of AZD1222 and some 25 given two doses of MenACWY control vaccine. Trial participants were enrolled by age into 18-55, 56-69 and 70-plus year subgroups, with roughly 160, 29 and 62 TCR-sequenced participants respectively.

The meaning of the sample's time point label: baseline before first vaccination. Vaccinee samples came from UK trials COV001 and COV002, including a single-blind randomized controlled phase 2/3 trial of AZD1222 (ChAdOx1 nCoV-19) in healthy adults. Trial participant PBMC samples were collected at day 0 and day 28 after the second dose for TCRbeta chain sequencing. Overall study results and their limits: Participants were mostly white British, with more females than males. The authors suggested clonal diversity may have been underestimated. In the small 56-69-year group, the increase in depth fell short of significance, most likely because of low power. Nearly half of unique spike-specific TCRs reportedly recognized epitopes outside regions mutated in the B.1.351 and B.1.1.7 variants. Only six AZD1222 recipients were SARS-CoV-2 seropositive at baseline, limiting conclusions about previously exposed vaccinees. Because no day 14 peak-response samples were available, repertoires were characterized only after the peak T cell response. The whole spike protein was spanned by vaccine-associated CD4 TCRs, and dominant responses were seen in regions 160-218 and 743-854. A significant rise in spike-specific TCR breadth and depth was observed after two AZD1222 doses relative to day 0 and relative to MenACWY recipients.

The CDR3 regions of human TCRbeta chains were subjected to immunosequencing. In the original analysis: TCRs in the repertoires were matched against a reference library of SARS-CoV-2-specific TCRs that had been generated with the MIRA antigen-specificity platform. Breadth was defined as the fraction of unique TCRs that were SARS-CoV-2-associated. Depth was defined as the fraction of total T cells that were SARS-CoV-2-associated. Using the MIRA data, each spike-specific TCR was assigned both to the spike region to which the TCR was reactive and to a CD4 or CD8 class. Log10-transformed breadth and depth values were compared by one-way ANOVA with Sidak's multiple comparisons tests. Not all clones reach the TCRdb copy of this immuneACCESS table, which keeps in-frame sequences only. Checked studies attribute under half of the gap to unresolved V genes and leave the rest unexplained. The V and J calls and clone size are taken from that table; D and trimming were inferred from the DNA. In all, the sample holds fewer than 150,000 clones, and around 90% of those were seen once. In total, the top ten clones hold roughly 3% of the sample.

The source material was peripheral blood, sampled on day 0 of AZD1222 vaccination. This sequence originates from an adult in good health.

The CDR3 region reads CASSQDQQGVLGQETQYF. In nucleotide form, the sequence is TGCGCCAGCAGCCAAGATCAACAAGGAGTGCTGGGTCAAGAGACCCAGTACTTC. The rearranged segments are TRBV4-1 and TRBJ2-5; the D gene assignment is ambiguous. The CDR1 and CDR2 encoded by the germline V gene are MGHRA and YSYEKL. Trimming costs V 0 bases and J 2 bases, and their ends lie 19 bases apart. The CDR3 numbers 18 residues from cysteine through phenylalanine. Of all the DNA, just the CDR3 is kept, 54 bases in frame from base 1.